This TCR beta chain came from a study of cytomegalovirus exposure and HLA in healthy donors. Notes on the study in general: CMV serostatus was the sole immune exposure information available.

Details on this clone: The antigen is unknown.

V gave up 0 bases and J gave up 7 bases, with 7 bases separating them. Germline loops: CDR1 SGHDN, CDR2 FVKESK. The CDR3 consists of 12 residues. Researchers ran the PCR with 60 Vbeta and 13 Jbeta primers. Profiled with immunoSEQ multiplex PCR; TCRdb holds only in-frame clones, not every one. The sample comprises 100,000 to 150,000 clones, around 84% of which are singletons, and roughly 2.6% rests with the top ten. Healthy bone marrow donors made up the cohort. This receptor was taken from a man aged 45 to 65 in good health and CMV-seronegative. The J gene is TRBJ2-7, the V gene TRBV14; D perhaps matches TRBD1 (6 bases). Sequencing used PBMCs. CDR3 nucleotide sequence: TGTGCCAGCAGCCAAGATACAGGGGAGCAGTACTTC. This sequence encodes CASSQDTGEQYF.